This is a list of T cell receptor beta chains from one sample in a study of shared clonotypes between healthy human individuals. The method was immunoSEQ multiplex PCR; TCRdb's version includes in-frame clones alone and lacks a portion of them. The data hold millions of clones, with approximately 94% observed a single time. Material for sequencing was naive CD4+ T cells sorted from blood. These receptors originate from a man aged 18 to 29 in good health. The CDR3 runs from the conserved cysteine through the conserved F or W. The order of the fields is J gene, D gene, clone size, V gene, CDR3 protein, CDR3 DNA. D genes are given only for firm matches. The listing skips clone size in some rows; elsewhere it reads once, few, many or a size class.

J: TRBJ2-1
D: -
size: -
V: TRBV4-1
CDR3: CASSQNQGRGSNEQFF
DNA: TGCGCCAGCAGCCAAAACCAGGGGCGAGGGTCCAATGAGCAGTTCTTC

J: TRBJ2-1
D: -
size: -
V: TRBV6-5
CDR3: CASSYSDRRNEQFF
DNA: TGTGCCAGCAGTTACTCGGACAGACGAAATGAGCAGTTCTTC

J: TRBJ2-3
D: TRBD2
size: -
V: TRBV11-2
CDR3: CASSQLAPVADTQYF
DNA: TGTGCCAGCAGCCAACTAGCGCCAGTCGCGGATACGCAGTATTTT

J: TRBJ2-3
D: TRBD2
size: -
V: TRBV7-2
CDR3: CASSLRGDPSTDTQYF
DNA: TGTGCCAGCAGCTTACGGGGGGATCCTAGCACAGATACGCAGTATTTT

J: TRBJ2-1
D: TRBD2
size: -
V: TRBV10-3
CDR3: CAIFGGGTNEQFF
DNA: TGTGCCATCTTCGGGGGGGGTACGAATGAGCAGTTCTTC

J: TRBJ2-7
D: -
size: -
V: TRBV7-2
CDR3: CASSFRVVFQGVHEQYF
DNA: TGTGCCAGCAGCTTTCGGGTGGTGTTTCAGGGAGTCCACGAGCAGTACTTC

J: TRBJ2-7
D: TRBD1
size: -
V: TRBV10-3
CDR3: CAITAGGDYEQYF
DNA: TGTGCCATCACCGCAGGGGGAGACTACGAGCAGTACTTC

J: TRBJ1-3
D: -
size: -
V: TRBV9
CDR3: CASSVATPGSRNTIYF
DNA: TGTGCCAGCAGCGTGGCGACTCCAGGATCGAGAAACACCATATATTTT

J: TRBJ1-5
D: TRBD1
size: few
V: TRBV19
CDR3: CASRTGQGKDSNQPQHF
DNA: TGTGCCAGTAGGACGGGACAGGGTAAAGATAGCAATCAGCCCCAGCATTTT

J: TRBJ2-1
D: TRBD2
size: -
V: TRBV25-1
CDR3: CASSPSGESYNEQFF
DNA: TGTGCCAGCAGTCCGAGCGGGGAATCCTACAATGAGCAGTTCTTC

J: TRBJ1-1
D: -
size: -
V: TRBV5-8
CDR3: CASSLLGILMNTEAFF
DNA: TGTGCCAGCAGCTTGTTGGGGATACTCATGAACACTGAAGCTTTCTTT

J: TRBJ2-5
D: -
size: -
V: TRBV7-9
CDR3: CASTPSETQYF
DNA: TGTGCCAGCACCCCCTCAGAGACCCAGTACTTC

J: TRBJ1-5
D: TRBD1
size: -
V: TRBV19
CDR3: CASSGGRGNQPQHF
DNA: TGTGCCAGTAGCGGCGGCAGGGGGAATCAGCCCCAGCATTTT

J: TRBJ2-1
D: -
size: -
V: TRBV5-1
CDR3: CASSLGQGTTYNEQFF
DNA: TGCGCCAGCAGCTTGGGCCAGGGGACTACCTACAATGAGCAGTTCTTC

J: TRBJ2-5
D: -
size: -
V: TRBV10-1
CDR3: CASSGGTGRRETQYF
DNA: TGCGCCAGCAGTGGGGGAACAGGGAGGCGAGAGACCCAGTACTTC

J: TRBJ1-5
D: -
size: once
V: TRBV28
CDR3: CASSLTGTNQPQHF
DNA: TGTGCCAGCAGTTTAACGGGGACCAATCAGCCCCAGCATTTT

J: TRBJ1-1
D: -
size: -
V: TRBV18
CDR3: CASSWTENTEAFF
DNA: TGTGCCAGCTCATGGACAGAGAACACTGAAGCTTTCTTT

J: TRBJ2-3
D: -
size: -
V: TRBV27
CDR3: CASSIADATGTDTQYF
DNA: TGTGCCAGCAGTATCGCGGACGCGACGGGCACAGATACGCAGTATTTT

J: TRBJ2-2
D: -
size: -
V: TRBV4-1
CDR3: CASSQDAGQTGELFF
DNA: TGCGCCAGCAGCCAAGACGCAGGGCAAACCGGGGAGCTGTTTTTT

J: TRBJ1-1
D: -
size: once
V: TRBV28
CDR3: CASRGTVEAFF
DNA: TGTGCCAGCAGGGGGACCGTTGAAGCTTTCTTT

J: TRBJ1-3
D: TRBD1
size: -
V: TRBV5-1
CDR3: CASSYTGGGNTIYF
DNA: TGCGCCAGCAGCTACACAGGGGGCGGAAACACCATATATTTT

J: TRBJ1-5
D: -
size: -
V: TRBV6-4
CDR3: CASSPQGSNQPQHF
DNA: TGTGCCAGCAGTCCACAGGGCTCCAATCAGCCCCAGCATTTT

J: TRBJ1-4
D: TRBD1
size: -
V: TRBV5-1
CDR3: CASSLEAGGDNEKLFF
DNA: TGCGCCAGCAGCTTGGAAGCAGGGGGCGATAATGAAAAACTGTTTTTT

J: TRBJ2-7
D: TRBD1
size: -
V: TRBV27
CDR3: CASSLRTGQSYEQYF
DNA: TGTGCCAGCAGCCTCCGGACAGGCCAGTCCTACGAGCAGTACTTC